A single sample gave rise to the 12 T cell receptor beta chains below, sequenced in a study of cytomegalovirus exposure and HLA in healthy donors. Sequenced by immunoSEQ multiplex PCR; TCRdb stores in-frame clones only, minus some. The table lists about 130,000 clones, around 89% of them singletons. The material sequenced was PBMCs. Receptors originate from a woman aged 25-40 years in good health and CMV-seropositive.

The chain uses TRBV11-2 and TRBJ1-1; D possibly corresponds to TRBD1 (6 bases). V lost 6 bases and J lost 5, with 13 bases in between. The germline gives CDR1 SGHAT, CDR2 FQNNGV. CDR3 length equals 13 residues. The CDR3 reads CASSPYRETEAFF. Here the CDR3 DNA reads TGTGCCAGCAGTCCTTACAGGGAGACTGAAGCTTTCTTT.

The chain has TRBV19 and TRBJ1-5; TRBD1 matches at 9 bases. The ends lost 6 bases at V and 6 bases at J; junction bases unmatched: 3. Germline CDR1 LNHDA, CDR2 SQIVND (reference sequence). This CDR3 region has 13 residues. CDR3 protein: CASSGTGLQPQHF. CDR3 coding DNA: TGTGCCAGTAGCGGGACAGGGCTTCAGCCCCAGCATTTT. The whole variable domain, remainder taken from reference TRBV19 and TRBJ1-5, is DGGITQSPKYLFRKEGQNVTLSCEQNLNHDAMYWYRQDPGQGLRLIYYSQIVNDFQKGDIAEGYSVSREKKESFPLTVTSAQKNPTAFYLCASSGTGLQPQHFGDGTRLSIL.

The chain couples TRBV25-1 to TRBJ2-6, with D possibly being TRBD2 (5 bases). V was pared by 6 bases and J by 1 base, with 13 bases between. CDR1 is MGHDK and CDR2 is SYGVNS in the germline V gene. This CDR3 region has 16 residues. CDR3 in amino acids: CASREATESGANVLTF. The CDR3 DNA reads TGTGCCAGCAGGGAGGCTACAGAGTCTGGGGCCAACGTCCTGACTTTC.

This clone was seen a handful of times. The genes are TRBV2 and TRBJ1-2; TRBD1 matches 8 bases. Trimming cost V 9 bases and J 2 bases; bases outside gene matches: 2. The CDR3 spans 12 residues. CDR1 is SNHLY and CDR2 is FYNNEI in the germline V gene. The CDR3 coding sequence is TGTGCCAGTCGGACAGGGAACTATGGCTACACCTTC. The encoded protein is CASRTGNYGYTF.

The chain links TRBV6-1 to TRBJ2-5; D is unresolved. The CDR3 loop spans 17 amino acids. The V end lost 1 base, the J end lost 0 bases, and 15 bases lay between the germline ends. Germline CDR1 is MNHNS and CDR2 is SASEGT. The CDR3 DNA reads TGTGCCAGCAGTGAAGTCAAAGGTCGGCGGAACCAAGAGACCCAGTACTTC. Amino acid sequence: CASSEVKGRRNQETQYF.

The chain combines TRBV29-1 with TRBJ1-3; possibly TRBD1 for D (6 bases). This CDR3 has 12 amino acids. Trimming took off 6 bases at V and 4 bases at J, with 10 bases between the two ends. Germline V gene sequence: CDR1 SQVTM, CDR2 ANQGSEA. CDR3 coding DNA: TGCAGCGTCGGGGGGCTCGGAAACACCATATATTTT. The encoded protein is CSVGGLGNTIYF.

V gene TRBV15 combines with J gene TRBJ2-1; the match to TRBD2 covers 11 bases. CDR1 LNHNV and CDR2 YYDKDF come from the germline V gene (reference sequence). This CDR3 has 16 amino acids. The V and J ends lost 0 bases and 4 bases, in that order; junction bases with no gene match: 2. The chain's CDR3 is CATSRDLAGGYNEQFF. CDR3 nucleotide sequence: TGTGCCACCAGCAGAGATTTAGCGGGGGGGTACAATGAGCAGTTCTTC.

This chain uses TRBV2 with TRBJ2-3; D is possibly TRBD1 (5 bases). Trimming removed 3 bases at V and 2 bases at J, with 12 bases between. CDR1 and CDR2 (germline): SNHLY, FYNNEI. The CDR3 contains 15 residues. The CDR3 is CASSDRGGATDTQYF. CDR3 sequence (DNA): TGTGCCAGCAGTGATAGGGGCGGTGCCACAGATACGCAGTATTTT.

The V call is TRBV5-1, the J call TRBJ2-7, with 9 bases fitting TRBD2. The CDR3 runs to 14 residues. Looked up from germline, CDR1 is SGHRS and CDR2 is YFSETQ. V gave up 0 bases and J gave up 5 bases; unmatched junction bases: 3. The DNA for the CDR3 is TGCGCCAGCAGCTTGGTAGTAGCGGGGGACGAGCAGTACTTC. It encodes CASSLVVAGDEQYF.

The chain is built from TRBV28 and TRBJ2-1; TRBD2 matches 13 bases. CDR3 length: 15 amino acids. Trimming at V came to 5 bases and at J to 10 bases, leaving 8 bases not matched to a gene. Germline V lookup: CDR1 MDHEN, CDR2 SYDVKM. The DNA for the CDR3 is TGTGCCAGCAGTGGAGGGACTAGCGGGATTGTCGAGCAGTTCTTC. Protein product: CASSGGTSGIVEQFF.

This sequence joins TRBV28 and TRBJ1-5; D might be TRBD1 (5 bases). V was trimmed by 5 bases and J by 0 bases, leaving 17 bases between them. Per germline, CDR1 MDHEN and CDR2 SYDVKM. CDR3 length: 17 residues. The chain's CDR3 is CASSPRRGYYSNQPQHF. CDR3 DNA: TGTGCCAGCAGTCCCCGTCGGGGGTACTATAGCAATCAGCCCCAGCATTTT.

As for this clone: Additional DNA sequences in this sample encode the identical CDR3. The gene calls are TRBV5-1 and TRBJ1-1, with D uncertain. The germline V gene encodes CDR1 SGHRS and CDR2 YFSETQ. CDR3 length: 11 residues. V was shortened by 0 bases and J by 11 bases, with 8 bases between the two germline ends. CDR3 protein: CASSLAGEAFF. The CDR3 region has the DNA TGCGCCAGCAGCTTGGCCGGGGAGGCTTTCTTT.